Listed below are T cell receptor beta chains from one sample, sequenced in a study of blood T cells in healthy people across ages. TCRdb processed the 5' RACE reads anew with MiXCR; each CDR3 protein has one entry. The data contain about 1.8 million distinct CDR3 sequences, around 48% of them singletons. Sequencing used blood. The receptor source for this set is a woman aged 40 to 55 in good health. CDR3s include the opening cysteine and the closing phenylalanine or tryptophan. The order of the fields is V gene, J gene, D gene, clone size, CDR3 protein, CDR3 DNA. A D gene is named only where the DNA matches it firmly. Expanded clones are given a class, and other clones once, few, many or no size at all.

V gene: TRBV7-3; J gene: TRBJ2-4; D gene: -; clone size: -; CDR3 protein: CASSLQGSMDIQYF; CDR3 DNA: TGTGCCAGCAGCTTACAGGGCAGTATGGACATTCAGTACTTC
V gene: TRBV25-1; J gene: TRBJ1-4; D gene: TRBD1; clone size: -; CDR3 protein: CASSEGDRFLPTNEKLFF; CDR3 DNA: TGTGCCAGCAGTGAAGGGGACAGGTTTCTCCCAACTAATGAAAAACTGTTTTTT
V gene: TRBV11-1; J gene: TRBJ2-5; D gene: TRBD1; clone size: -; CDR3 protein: CASSPPGGSGETQYF; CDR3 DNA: TGTGCCAGCAGCCCACCAGGGGGTTCGGGAGAGACCCAGTACTTC
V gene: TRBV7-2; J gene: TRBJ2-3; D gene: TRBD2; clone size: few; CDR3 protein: CASSFSGGTALRVADTQYF; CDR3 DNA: TGTGCCAGCAGCTTTAGCGGGGGGACTGCTCTTCGAGTCGCAGATACGCAGTATTTT
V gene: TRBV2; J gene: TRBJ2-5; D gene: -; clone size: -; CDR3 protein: CAGRMDTWQETQYF; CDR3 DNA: TGTGCCGGCAGGATGGACACCTGGCAAGAGACCCAGTACTTC
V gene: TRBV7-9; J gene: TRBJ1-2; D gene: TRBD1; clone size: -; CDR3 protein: CASSPYLAGTGTLGNYGYTF; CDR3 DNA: TGTGCCAGCAGCCCATACCTTGCCGGGACAGGGACCCTCGGCAACTATGGCTACACCTTC
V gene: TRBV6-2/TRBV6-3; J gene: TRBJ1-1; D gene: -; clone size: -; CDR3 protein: CASSTQITGIGMNTEAFF; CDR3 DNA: TGTGCCAGCAGTACGCAAATCACAGGGATCGGAATGAACACTGAAGCTTTCTTT
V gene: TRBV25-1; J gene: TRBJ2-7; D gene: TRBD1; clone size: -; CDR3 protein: CASSERGLLYEQYF; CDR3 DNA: TGTGCCAGCAGTGAAAGGGGGCTCCTTTACGAGCAGTACTTC
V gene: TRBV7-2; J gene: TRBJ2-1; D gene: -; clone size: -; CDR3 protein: CASSLSLQEGLSYNEQFF; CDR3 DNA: TGTGCCAGCAGCTTATCCCTTCAGGAGGGGCTATCCTACAATGAGCAGTTCTTC
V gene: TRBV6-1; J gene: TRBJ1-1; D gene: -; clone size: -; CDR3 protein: CASSEAGVPNTEAFF; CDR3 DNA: TGTGCCAGCAGTGAAGCAGGAGTTCCGAACACTGAAGCTTTCTTT
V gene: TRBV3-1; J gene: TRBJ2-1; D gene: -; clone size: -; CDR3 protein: CASSQEVGHRNEQFF; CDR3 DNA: TGTGCCAGCAGCCAAGAAGTGGGACATCGCAATGAGCAGTTCTTC
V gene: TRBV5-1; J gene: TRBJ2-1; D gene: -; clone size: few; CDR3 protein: CASSFSGALEQFF; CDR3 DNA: TGCGCCAGCAGCTTTTCCGGGGCCCTAGAGCAGTTCTTC
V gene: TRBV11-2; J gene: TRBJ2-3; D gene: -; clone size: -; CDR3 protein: CASSLTTPSDTQYF; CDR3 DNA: TGTGCCAGCAGCTTGACTACACCTTCAGATACGCAGTATTTT
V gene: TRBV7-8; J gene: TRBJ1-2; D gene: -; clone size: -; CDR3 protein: CASTQAGRTYGYTF; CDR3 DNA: TGTGCCAGCACCCAGGCGGGACGAACCTATGGCTACACCTTC
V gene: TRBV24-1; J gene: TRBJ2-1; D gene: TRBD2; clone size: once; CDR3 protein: CATSRTSGVGWEQFF; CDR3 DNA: TGTGCCACCAGCCGGACTAGCGGGGTGGGGTGGGAGCAGTTCTTC
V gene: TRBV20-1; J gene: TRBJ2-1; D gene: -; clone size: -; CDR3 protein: CSAREYRTDEQFF; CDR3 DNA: TGCAGTGCTAGAGAGTACAGAACAGATGAGCAGTTCTTC
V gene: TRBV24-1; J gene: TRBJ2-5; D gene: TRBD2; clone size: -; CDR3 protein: CATSEMGLAGNQETQYF; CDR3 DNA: TGTGCCACCAGTGAGATGGGACTAGCGGGAAACCAAGAGACCCAGTACTTC
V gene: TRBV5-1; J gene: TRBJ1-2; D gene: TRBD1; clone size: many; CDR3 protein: CASSSPGQGDYTF; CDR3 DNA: TGCGCCAGCAGCTCACCGGGACAGGGCGACTACACCTTC
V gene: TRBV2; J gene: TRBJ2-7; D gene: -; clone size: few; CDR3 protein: CASSEALQGRSYEQYF; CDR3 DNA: TGTGCCAGCAGTGAAGCGCTTCAGGGAAGGTCCTACGAGCAGTACTTC
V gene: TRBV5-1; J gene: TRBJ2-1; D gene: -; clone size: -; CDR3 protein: CASSSPPDSYNEQFF; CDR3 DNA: TGCGCCAGCAGCTCCCCCCCGGACAGCTACAATGAGCAGTTCTTC
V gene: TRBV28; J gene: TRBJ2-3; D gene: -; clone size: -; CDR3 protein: CASSSLGYTQYF; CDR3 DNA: TGTGCCAGCAGTTCCCTTGGGTATACGCAGTATTTT
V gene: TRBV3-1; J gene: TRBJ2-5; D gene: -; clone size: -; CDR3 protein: CASSETKKRIQETQYF; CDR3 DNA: TGTGCCAGCAGCGAAACTAAGAAACGGATTCAAGAGACCCAGTACTTC